This entry lists 10 T cell receptor beta chains sequenced from one sample in a study of T cell responses to AZD1222 COVID-19 vaccine. Assay: immunoSEQ multiplex PCR; the TCRdb copy retains only in-frame clones and omits some. The table has about 130,000 clones, approximately 92% seen once. The input for sequencing was peripheral blood, taken 28 days after the second AZD1222 dose. The receptors stem from an adult who received the AZD1222 COVID-19 vaccine.

CDR3 region: CASSYSSGQGSYEQYF. CDR3 nucleotides: TGTGCCAGCAGTTATTCCTCTGGACAGGGAAGCTACGAGCAGTACTTC. The V and J genes are TRBV6-9 and TRBJ2-7, with 8 bases lining up with TRBD1. The length of the CDR3 is 16 residues. Germline trimming cut 0 bases from V and 3 bases from J; bases unmatched to any gene: 7. Germline assignment: CDR1 MNHGY and CDR2 SVAAGI.

CDR3 protein: CASSLGLAGSYNEQFF. The CDR3 DNA is TGCGCCAGCAGCTTGGGACTAGCGGGTTCCTACAATGAGCAGTTCTTC. This chain links TRBV5-1 with TRBJ2-1; 10 bases match TRBD2. This CDR3 comprises 16 residues. CDR1 SGHRS and CDR2 YFSETQ come from the germline V gene. J gave up 1 base and V 0 bases, and 1 base lay outside the gene matches.

The rearrangement uses TRBV24-1 and TRBJ1-5; 8 nucleotides line up with TRBD1. The CDR3 consists of 17 residues. Germline V gene data show CDR1 as KGHDR and CDR2 as SFDVKD. V shed 5 bases, J shed 1 base, and the junction held 9 bases outside the gene matches. The CDR3 DNA reads TGTGCCACCAGTGGTTCCCCAGGGGGCGGGAGCAATCAGCCCCAGCATTTT. Its protein product is CATSGSPGGGSNQPQHF.

This rearrangement joins TRBV19 to TRBJ1-5; tentatively, D is TRBD1 (5 bases). CDR3 size: 13 residues. Germline CDR1 is LNHDA and CDR2 is SQIVND (reference sequence). Trimming cost V 1 base and J 7 bases, with 8 bases left between them. CDR3 nucleotides: TGTGCCAGTAGTATAGGGGGCTGGCAGCCCCAGCATTTT. Translating gives CASSIGGWQPQHF.

The chain combines TRBV2 with TRBJ2-1, with 15 bases lining up with TRBD2. CDR3 size: 15 residues. Trimming took 6 bases from V and 12 from J; bases not matched to a gene: 9. Germline CDR1 and CDR2: SNHLY and FYNNEI. CDR3 region: CASRDWTSGGAGQFF. The CDR3 DNA reads as TGTGCCAGCAGGGACTGGACTAGCGGGGGGGCAGGGCAGTTCTTC.

This chain joins TRBV3-1 (or the pseudogene TRBV3-2) and TRBJ1-4; perhaps TRBD1 as D (6 bases). CDR3 length: 15 residues. V lost 4 bases to trimming and J lost 7 bases, with 16 bases between them. In germline, CDR1 is LGHDT, CDR2 YNNKEL (reference sequence). As DNA, the CDR3 is TGTGCCAGCAGCCCGCCTGGGGGAGGGGGTGAAAAACTGTTTTTT. It yields the protein CASSPPGGGGEKLFF.

This chain connects TRBV7-8 to TRBJ2-7; the D gene is possibly TRBD2 (5 bases). The CDR3 sequence is 14 residues long. Germline V gene lookup returns CDR1 SGHVS and CDR2 FQNEAQ. V was cut by 6 bases and J by 3 bases, with 15 bases left in between. CDR3 sequence (DNA): TGTGCCAGCAGTATTACGAGCGGCGGCTACGAGCAGTACTTC. Protein sequence: CASSITSGGYEQYF.

This clone occurred once. V gene TRBV30 combines with J gene TRBJ1-2; tentative D call: TRBD1 (6 bases). Per germline, CDR1 GTSNPN and CDR2 SVGIG (reference sequence). The V gene lost 4 bases and the J gene lost 8 bases, with 14 bases spanning the gap. The CDR3 runs 12 residues. CDR3 sequence: CAWTSGGLGYTF. CDR3 in DNA: TGTGCCTGGACTTCTGGGGGCTTAGGCTACACCTTC.

The genes are TRBV5-1 and TRBJ1-1; the D gene is possibly TRBD1 (5 bases). This CDR3 has 12 residues. V was cut by 3 bases and J by 7 bases, with 10 bases left in between. Germline V gene sequence: CDR1 SGHRS, CDR2 YFSETQ. The CDR3, as DNA: TGCGCCAGCAGCTCCGGGGCCCGTGAAGCTTTCTTT. Translated, it gives CASSSGAREAFF.

The CDR3 coding sequence is TGCGCCAGCAGCTTGCCCGGCAGGGAGACCCAGTACTTC. Protein: CASSLPGRETQYF. This rearrangement joins TRBV5-1 to TRBJ2-5, with D uncertain. The V gene lost 1 base and the J gene lost 5 bases, with 9 bases spanning the gap. The CDR3 contains 13 residues. Per the germline V gene, CDR1 is SGHRS and CDR2 is YFSETQ.